Sequencing of this T cell receptor (beta chain) was carried out in a study of regulatory T cells in long-lasting Graves disease. This clonotype showed up many times. Specified time point: newly diagnosed GD, antithyroid drugs for less than 3 months. PBMCs provided the RNA from which the TCR library was made. The CDR3 covers 14 residues. Germline V lookup: CDR1 DFQATT, CDR2 SNEGSKA (reference sequence). V lost 0 bases and J 2 bases, leaving 11 bases between the germline ends. In building TCR beta libraries, iRepertoire HTBI primers were used together with Arm-PCR of CDR3 regions. TCRdb re-called the multiplex PCR reads through MiXCR, storing one row per CDR3 protein. The sample lists around 450,000 distinct CDR3 sequences, roughly 15% occurring once. The sample was also reused in another study, on T cells in Graves' hyperthyroidism and ophthalmopathy.

The sequence came from a man aged 35 to 55 with Graves disease. The sample here was peripheral blood mononuclear cells (PBMCs), taken at new diagnosis, from a patient treated with antithyroid drugs. The chain combines TRBV20-1 with TRBJ2-7; either TRBD1 or TRBD2 may supply D (5 bases each). Here the CDR3 DNA reads TGCAGTGCTAGAGAATCAGGGCGGGCCTACGAGCAGTACTTC. As protein: CSARESGRAYEQYF.